At least ten counts were recorded for the clone carrying this T cell receptor (beta chain). The antigen is undetermined. This sample is part of a study of T cell repertoires in cytomegalovirus infection. Looking at the study overall: TCR beta signatures that were public indicated CMV infection and matching HLA type. Study results and caveats: There were HLA-C-restricted CMV-specific TCR beta clonotypes dominating the ex vivo response. Of the TCR beta families, the public ones yielded a cumulative frequency that identified carriers of CMV plus the relevant HLA.

V shed 2 bases and J shed 2 bases, with 10 bases lying between them. Germline V lookup: CDR1 DFQATT, CDR2 SNEGSKA (reference sequence). The CDR3 is 14 residues long. TCRdb recomputed calls from the reads with MiXCR, one row per CDR3 protein. Of about 500,000 distinct CDR3 sequences in the sample, 30% to 35% were seen once. The starting material was cultured PBMCs, obtained from culture after CMV antigen stimulation. The chain has TRBV20-1 and TRBJ1-5; tentatively, D is TRBD1 (5 bases). This receptor was identified in a human donor in good health (CMV status not recorded). Some clones in this sample may be carry-over from other donors' samples. The DNA for the CDR3 is TGCAGTGCTAGAACAGGTTCGGGCAATCAGCCCCAGCATTTT. Residues: CSARTGSGNQPQHF.